These 17 T cell receptor beta chains came from one sample sequenced in a study of T cells in Graves' hyperthyroidism and ophthalmopathy. Amplification of TCR beta CDR3 regions used RNA as the template. The HTBI primer set drove a first-round RT-PCR of the TCR CDR3. TCRdb recomputed calls from the multiplex PCR reads with MiXCR, one row per CDR3 protein. The repertoire has some 800,000 distinct CDR3 sequences, 38% of them found once; the top ten carry 8.9%. The material sequenced was blood. The receptor set was obtained from a young man with Graves' hyperthyroidism.

The rearrangement links TRBV7-3 to TRBJ2-7, with D possibly being TRBD1 or TRBD2 (7 bases each). Germline CDR1 is SGHTA and CDR2 is FQGTGA. V lost 5 bases, J lost 2 bases, and 16 bases lay in between. The CDR3 is 15 amino acids. The DNA for the CDR3 is TGTGCCAGCAGCCCAGGGGGGGGGTCGGCCTACGAGCAGTACTTC. This translates into CASSPGGGSAYEQYF.

V usage is TRBV11-2 and J usage is TRBJ2-7; no clear D gene. The CDR3 runs to 14 residues. CDR1 is SGHAT and CDR2 is FQNNGV in the germline V gene. V was cut by 8 bases and J by 1 base, with 15 bases left in between. This chain's CDR3 is CASLKGSGSYEQYF. CDR3 in DNA: TGTGCCAGCCTTAAGGGATCCGGATCCTACGAGCAGTACTTC.

This clonotype was detected ten times or more. V is TRBV19 and J is TRBJ1-6; D not certain. CDR1 and CDR2 from the germline V gene are LNHDA and SQIVND (reference sequence). This CDR3 contains 13 residues. With 3 bases removed from V and 8 bases from J, the gap between germline ends came to 8 bases. The CDR3 nucleotides read TGTGCCAGTAGTATGGGATGGGATTCACCCCTCCACTTT. Its protein product is CASSMGWDSPLHF.

The J gene is TRBJ1-5, the V gene TRBV15; 9 bases are shared with TRBD1. V trimming: 0 bases; J trimming: 7 bases; junction bases outside the gene matches: 4. Germline values: CDR1 LNHNV, CDR2 YYDKDF (reference sequence). The CDR3 is made up of 15 amino acids. This CDR3 is CATSREWGQGQPQHF. As DNA, the CDR3 is TGTGCCACCAGCAGAGAGTGGGGACAGGGACAGCCCCAGCATTTT. The full variable domain, in which reference TRBV15 and TRBJ1-5 provide the parts outside the CDR3, is DAMVIQNPRYQVTQFGKPVTLSCSQTLNHNVMYWYQQKSSQAPKLLFHYYDKDFNNEADTPDNFQSRRPNTSFCFLDIRSPGLGDTAMYLCATSREWGQGQPQHFGDGTRLSIL.

This clonotype occurred many times. The chain is built from TRBV19 and TRBJ1-5; D is undetermined. The germline V gene encodes CDR1 LNHDA and CDR2 SQIVND (reference sequence). V lost 9 bases and J lost 2, with 20 bases in between. The CDR3 has 16 residues. The CDR3 loop is CASLKPGPAGNQPQHF. In DNA form, the CDR3 reads TGTGCCAGCCTTAAACCCGGACCGGCGGGCAATCAGCCCCAGCATTTT.

This clonotype has a count of ten or more. V and J are TRBV12-3 or TRBV12-4 and TRBJ1-1, with D hard to call. The CDR3 runs 13 residues. Between the trimmed V and J ends, which lost 5 bases and 4 bases, there was a span of 11 bases. CDR3 protein: CASSPWATTEAFF. The CDR3 DNA sequence: TGTGCCAGCAGTCCGTGGGCGACCACTGAAGCTTTCTTT.

This clonotype has just a few counts. The chain has TRBV9 and TRBJ1-3; 8 bases line up with TRBD1. J gave up 4 bases and V 2 bases, and 11 bases lay outside the gene matches. Germline values: CDR1 SGDLS, CDR2 YYNGEE. The CDR3 covers 17 residues. In DNA form, the CDR3 reads TGTGCCAGCAGCGTGGCACCCGGGACAGGCTTCGGAAACACCATATATTTT. This sequence encodes CASSVAPGTGFGNTIYF.

V and J are TRBV12-3 or TRBV12-4 and TRBJ1-5; 7 bases fit TRBD1. The CDR3 runs 13 residues. V gave up 10 bases and J gave up 3 bases; unmatched junction bases: 6. This chain's CDR3 is CATGTAFNQPQHF. In nucleotides, the CDR3 is TGTGCCACCGGGACAGCTTTCAATCAGCCCCAGCATTTT.

The chain uses TRBV7-9 and TRBJ1-5; D gene unclear. Germline V gene lookup returns CDR1 SEHNR and CDR2 FQNEAQ (reference sequence). The V end was cut by 3 bases, the J end by 5 bases, with 5 bases between. The CDR3 length is 12 residues. For the CDR3, the DNA is TGTGCCAGCAGCTTGTATGATCAGCCCCAGCATTTT. Translating it yields CASSLYDQPQHF.

The chain is built from TRBV5-1 and TRBJ1-1, with D maybe TRBD1 (5 bases). This CDR3 spans 13 amino acids. Germline values: CDR1 SGHRS, CDR2 YFSETQ. V was clipped by 5 bases and J by 2 bases, with 10 bases between them. The CDR3 coding sequence is TGCGCCAGCAGAGTGACAGATAACACTGAAGCTTTCTTT. It is translated as CASRVTDNTEAFF.

This clonotype was counted at least ten times. The chain carries TRBV7-9 and TRBJ2-5, with 9 bases that match TRBD1. In germline, CDR1 is SEHNR, CDR2 FQNEAQ (reference sequence). V was pared by 9 bases and J by 3 bases, with 8 bases of the junction left unmatched. The length of the CDR3 is 14 residues. CDR3 nucleotides: TGTGCCAGTAGCCCGACAGGGGGAGAAGAGACCCAGTACTTC. Protein: CASSPTGGEETQYF.

This clonotype was observed at least ten times. A junction end diverges from the germline sequence, so it may reflect a read error. This chain links TRBV5-1 with TRBJ2-5, with 8 bases identical to TRBD2. Germline CDR1 reads SGHRS; CDR2 reads YFSETQ. This CDR3 has 14 amino acids. The CDR3 region has the DNA TGTGCCAGCAGCTTAGCGGGGTATCAAGAGACCCAGTACTTC. It yields the protein CASSLAGYQETQYF.

J is TRBJ1-5 and V is TRBV2; D is possibly TRBD1 (5 bases). The CDR3 runs to 13 residues. Germline V gives CDR1 SNHLY, CDR2 FYNNEI. V was pared by 6 bases and J by 11 bases, with 17 bases between. The CDR3 DNA reads as TGTGCCAGCAGCAGGGAACACCAAGAGACCCAGCATTTT. Translating it yields CASSREHQETQHF.

The chain employs TRBV5-1 and TRBJ2-2; D perhaps matches TRBD1 (5 bases). Germline V lookup: CDR1 SGHRS, CDR2 YFSETQ. This CDR3 is built from 15 residues. V was pared by 4 bases and J by 5 bases, with 15 bases between. The CDR3 reads CASSQVADSTGELFF. CDR3 nucleotide sequence: TGCGCCAGCAGCCAAGTGGCAGACAGTACCGGGGAGCTGTTTTTT.

The rearrangement links TRBV5-6 to TRBJ1-5; no firm D call. The CDR3 totals 15 residues. Germline V CDR1 and CDR2: SGHDT, YYEEEE. V lost 3 bases to trimming and J lost 0 bases, with 10 bases between them. The CDR3 DNA reads as TGTGCCAGCAGCTCGGTGGCAGATAGCAATCAGCCCCAGCATTTT. It codes for CASSSVADSNQPQHF.

This clonotype showed up just a few times. The J gene is TRBJ1-6, the V gene TRBV11-2; D gene uncertain. The V end lost 5 bases, the J end lost 9 bases, and 26 bases lay between the germline ends. The CDR3 consists of 18 residues. The germline V gene encodes CDR1 SGHAT and CDR2 FQNNGV. The DNA for the CDR3 is TGTGCCAGCAGCGACCCCGCAGCCCGACGCGGAGTGGGTTCACCCCTCCACTTT. Amino acid sequence: CASSDPAARRGVGSPLHF.

This clonotype was seen once. The chain's CDR3 is CSVRREGYNEQYF. The CDR3 DNA follows: TGCAGCGTTAGGCGGGAGGGCTACAATGAGCAGTACTTC. V gene TRBV29-1 combines with J gene TRBJ2-7; 9 positions match TRBD2. The CDR3 runs 13 residues. CDR1 and CDR2 (germline): SQVTM, ANQGSEA. With V trimmed by 5 bases and J by 7 bases, 9 bases remained unmatched.